The 28 T cell receptor beta chains given below trace back to one sample, sequenced in a study of blood T cell repertoires in COVID-19. Only in-frame clones appear in the TCRdb table, and some are missing; sequencing was by immunoSEQ multiplex PCR. The table lists approximately 250,000 clones, 75% to 90% of them singletons, with approximately 4.2% in the top ten. The sample comprised PBMCs or T cells enriched from blood (not recorded which). Receptors were obtained from a woman in her twenties or thirties who had recovered from COVID-19.

The CDR3, as DNA: TGTGCCAGCAGTTACAACCCCCTGACAGACCTTAGCAATCAGCCCCAGCATTTT. Translating it yields CASSYNPLTDLSNQPQHF. This sequence joins TRBV6-2 or TRBV6-3 and TRBJ1-5; D might be TRBD1 (5 bases). Germline CDR1 and CDR2: MNHEY and SVGEGT. The CDR3 consists of 18 residues. The V and J ends lost 2 bases and 0 bases respectively, with 17 bases between them.

Concerning this clone: Other DNA sequences in the same sample also yield this CDR3. This chain uses TRBV7-2 with TRBJ1-5, with D possibly TRBD1 on 5 matching bases. Germline V CDR1 and CDR2: SGHTA, FQGNSA. V was cut by 4 bases and J by 1 base, with 8 bases left in between. The CDR3 covers 14 residues. The CDR3 region has the DNA TGTGCCAGCAGCTCCACAGGAAGCAATCAGCCCCAGCATTTT. Its protein is CASSSTGSNQPQHF.

V usage is TRBV7-9 and J usage is TRBJ1-2, with unresolved D. This CDR3 is 14 amino acids long. With 5 bases removed from V and 2 bases from J, the gap between germline ends came to 12 bases. Looked up from germline, CDR1 is SEHNR and CDR2 is FQNEAQ (reference sequence). CDR3 residues: CASSAGRANYGYTF. The CDR3 nucleotides read TGTGCCAGCAGCGCGGGGAGAGCGAACTATGGCTACACCTTC.

The chain is built from TRBV2 and TRBJ2-5; TRBD2 might be the D (6 bases). Per germline, CDR1 SNHLY and CDR2 FYNNEI. CDR3 length: 13 residues. V lost 7 bases, J lost 1 base, and 10 bases lay in between. CDR3 loop: CASTWRAQETQYF. CDR3 DNA sequence: TGTGCCAGCACTTGGAGGGCCCAAGAGACCCAGTACTTC.

The chain carries TRBV4-3 and TRBJ2-1; D perhaps matches TRBD1 (7 bases). Germline V gene data show CDR1 as LGHNA and CDR2 as YSLEER. The CDR3 sequence is 16 residues long. Trimming removed 0 bases from V and 10 bases from J, with 19 bases in between. In DNA form, the CDR3 reads TGCGCCAGCAGCCAAGATAGGGGGTACAGGGGAGGCGAGCAGTTCTTC. Its protein product is CASSQDRGYRGGEQFF.

J is TRBJ1-2 and V is TRBV6-1; unclear D gene. This CDR3 is built from 14 residues. Per the germline V gene, CDR1 is MNHNS and CDR2 is SASEGT. The germline V and J ends were trimmed by 2 bases and 8 bases, with 15 bases remaining between them. The CDR3 loop is CASSELQPAGGYTF. DNA of the CDR3: TGTGCCAGCAGTGAATTACAGCCTGCGGGGGGCTACACCTTC.

The genes are TRBV29-1 and TRBJ2-1, with 10 bases that match TRBD2. The germline gives CDR1 SQVTM, CDR2 ANQGSEA. With 3 bases clipped from V and 5 bases from J, the junction kept 13 bases outside the gene matches. This CDR3 contains 17 residues. The CDR3 sequence: CSVEGHGSGRTDNEQFF. The CDR3 nucleotides read TGCAGCGTTGAGGGGCATGGTAGCGGGAGGACGGACAATGAGCAGTTCTTC.

The J gene is TRBJ1-1, the V gene TRBV7-3, with D perhaps matching TRBD1 (5 bases). V was cut by 2 bases and J by 4 bases, with 14 bases left in between. This CDR3 has 15 amino acids. Per the germline V gene, CDR1 is SGHTA and CDR2 is FQGTGA. In DNA form, the CDR3 reads TGTGCCAGCAGCTTAGGGGCGGGAGGACGCACTGAAGCTTTCTTT. Its protein is CASSLGAGGRTEAFF.

This chain connects TRBV10-3 to TRBJ1-5; 7 nucleotides line up with TRBD1. Losses at the gene ends were 10 bases for V and 5 bases for J; bases not matched to a gene: 11. Germline lookup yields CDR1 ENHRY and CDR2 SYGVKD. The CDR3 spans 14 residues. The CDR3 loop reads CATSTSQGDQPQHF. The CDR3 DNA sequence: TGTGCCACCTCCACCAGCCAGGGGGATCAGCCCCAGCATTTT.

In its sample, this clone was seen once. The chain recombines TRBV4-2 with TRBJ2-1; 13 bases align to TRBD2. V trimming: 0 bases; J trimming: 4 bases; junction bases outside the gene matches: 18. Germline V gene data show CDR1 as LGHNA and CDR2 as YNFKEQ. This CDR3 comprises 22 residues. The CDR3 spells CASSQDSRPGLAGSPSYNEQFF. Written as DNA, the CDR3 is TGTGCCAGCAGCCAAGATAGCCGTCCGGGACTAGCGGGATCCCCCTCTTACAATGAGCAGTTCTTC.

The rearrangement links TRBV28 to TRBJ2-5; D gene ambiguous. The CDR3 is 13 amino acids. CDR1 and CDR2 from the germline V gene are MDHEN and SYDVKM. V lost 3 bases and J 2 bases, leaving 7 bases between the germline ends. CDR3 in amino acids: CASSFRSQETQYF. DNA for the CDR3: TGTGCCAGCAGTTTTCGCAGTCAAGAGACCCAGTACTTC.

The chain links TRBV5-1 to TRBJ2-2; 9 nucleotides match TRBD2. CDR1 and CDR2 from the germline V gene are SGHRS and YFSETQ. V shed 3 bases and J 4 bases; nucleotides not matched to a gene: 13. The CDR3 has 18 residues. CDR3 region: CASSSPLGGREGTGELFF. The DNA of the CDR3 is TGCGCCAGCAGCTCCCCCCTTGGCGGGAGGGAGGGCACCGGGGAGCTGTTTTTT.

The rearrangement links TRBV5-1 to TRBJ1-2, with D unresolved. Germline assignment: CDR1 SGHRS and CDR2 YFSETQ. The V and J ends lost 0 bases and 0 bases respectively, with 9 bases between them. The CDR3 extends over 15 amino acids. As DNA, the CDR3 is TGCGCCAGCAGCTTGGGGTCAGAAGCTAACTATGGCTACACCTTC. It codes for CASSLGSEANYGYTF.

This clone has just a few counts. The genes are TRBV11-3 and TRBJ1-3, with 8 bases fitting TRBD1. After removal of 3 bases from V and 0 bases from J, the junction contained 4 bases not matched to a gene. CDR1 and CDR2 (germline): SGHNT, YENEEA. The CDR3 runs 16 residues. As DNA, the CDR3 is TGTGCCAGCAGCTTCACAGGGGGGACCTCTGGAAACACCATATATTTT. Translated, it gives CASSFTGGTSGNTIYF.

This chain joins TRBV6-5 and TRBJ2-1; D is unresolved. This CDR3 is built from 13 residues. Germline CDR1 MNHEY, CDR2 SVGAGI. With 6 bases removed from V and 7 bases from J, the gap between germline ends came to 13 bases. The CDR3 region is CASRALIWNEQFF. In DNA, the CDR3 is TGTGCCAGCAGGGCCTTGATCTGGAATGAGCAGTTCTTC.

The chain uses TRBV7-2 and TRBJ2-7, with a possible D match to TRBD1 (5 bases). Germline V gives CDR1 SGHTA, CDR2 FQGNSA. V gave up 4 bases and J gave up 5 bases, with 15 bases separating them. CDR3 size: 14 residues. CDR3 nucleotide sequence: TGTGCCAGCAGCTACGAGGCCAGGGCACACGAGCAGTACTTC. Its translation is CASSYEARAHEQYF.

This chain joins TRBV6-5 and TRBJ1-2, with 7 bases matching TRBD1. CDR1 and CDR2 (germline): MNHEY, SVGAGI. J lost 5 bases, V lost 7 bases, and 10 bases had no gene match. The CDR3 totals 14 residues. CDR3 amino acids: CASTGGDSNYGYTF. Here the CDR3 DNA reads TGTGCCAGCACCGGGGGGGACAGCAATTATGGCTACACCTTC.

The chain is built from TRBV5-5 and TRBJ1-3, with D possibly TRBD1 on 5 matching bases. CDR3 length: 14 amino acids. Germline CDR1 is SGHKS and CDR2 is YYEKEE (reference sequence). V lost 0 bases to trimming and J lost 2 bases, with 6 bases between them. The DNA of the CDR3 is TGTGCCAGCAGCTTGGGGACACCTGGAAACACCATATATTTT. Translated: CASSLGTPGNTIYF. Complete variable domain (other parts from reference TRBV5-5 and TRBJ1-3): DAGVTQSPTHLIKTRGQQVTLRCSPISGHKSVSWYQQVLGQGPQFIFQYYEKEERGRGNFPDRFSARQFPNYSSELNVNALLLGDSALYLCASSLGTPGNTIYFGEGSWLTVV.

The J gene is TRBJ1-2, the V gene TRBV7-9; D is possibly TRBD1 (6 bases). Germline V gene data show CDR1 as SEHNR and CDR2 as FQNEAQ (reference sequence). V lost 5 bases, J lost 4 bases, and 11 bases lay in between. This CDR3 has 13 amino acids. As DNA, the CDR3 is TGTGCCAGCAGCCTAACAGGGATCTATGGCTACACCTTC. This encodes CASSLTGIYGYTF.

This sequence joins TRBV4-2 and TRBJ1-6; perhaps TRBD1 as D (5 bases). Germline V CDR1 and CDR2: LGHNA, YNFKEQ. The CDR3 runs 16 residues. With 1 base removed from V and 7 bases from J, the gap between germline ends came to 14 bases. The CDR3 sequence: CASSQAYGTENSPLHF. In DNA, the CDR3 is TGTGCCAGCAGCCAAGCCTACGGGACTGAGAATTCACCCCTCCACTTT.

V usage is TRBV7-3 and J usage is TRBJ2-1; the D gene is possibly TRBD2 (5 bases). V was cut by 1 base and J by 9 bases, with 19 bases left in between. Per the germline V gene, CDR1 is SGHTA and CDR2 is FQGTGA. The CDR3 runs to 16 residues. Written as DNA, the CDR3 is TGTGCCAGCAGCTTAATAGGTATGGCTAGCCGGACTGAGCAGTTCTTC. Translating it yields CASSLIGMASRTEQFF. The variable domain in full, with the rest retrieved from reference TRBV7-3 and TRBJ2-1, is GAGVSQTPSNKVTEKGKYVELRCDPISGHTALYWYRQSLGQGPEFLIYFQGTGAADDSGLPNDRFFAVRPEGSVSTLKIQRTERGDSAVYLCASSLIGMASRTEQFFGPGTRLTVL.

The V gene is TRBV28, the J gene TRBJ1-5; a weak D match, TRBD1 (5 bases). The CDR3 is 11 amino acids. In germline, CDR1 is MDHEN, CDR2 SYDVKM. Trimming stripped 11 bases from V and 7 bases from J, with 12 bases between. The CDR3 loop is CASRGLQPQHF. The DNA for the CDR3 is TGTGCCTCAAGGGGTCTACAGCCCCAGCATTTT.

The chain has TRBV27 and TRBJ2-1, with 9 bases fitting TRBD2. Losses at the gene ends were 6 bases for V and 5 bases for J; bases not matched to a gene: 14. From germline, CDR1 is MNHEY and CDR2 SMNVEV (reference sequence). This CDR3 spans 17 amino acids. The CDR3 DNA follows: TGTGCCAGCAGACCTATTAGCGGGAGCTCGAGGAACAATGAGCAGTTCTTC. This translates into CASRPISGSSRNNEQFF.

V usage is TRBV18 and J usage is TRBJ1-1; 7 nucleotides align to TRBD1. Germline-derived CDR1 and CDR2 are KGHSH and LQKENI. V lost 5 bases to trimming and J lost 3 bases; unmatched junction nucleotides: 6. The CDR3 contains 14 residues. The CDR3 region has the DNA TGTGCCAGCTCATCGACAGGGCCTGACACTGAAGCTTTCTTT. It codes for CASSSTGPDTEAFF.

Only one count was recorded for this clone. J is TRBJ1-2 and V is TRBV19, with a weak D call TRBD1 (5 bases). CDR1 LNHDA and CDR2 SQIVND come from the germline V gene (reference sequence). The ends were cut back, 4 bases at V and 4 bases at J, with 13 bases in the middle. The CDR3 runs to 14 residues. Here the CDR3 reads CASSTPTVPYGYTF. CDR3 coding DNA: TGTGCCAGTAGTACCCCGACAGTTCCCTATGGCTACACCTTC. Looking up the rest from reference TRBV19 and TRBJ1-2 gives the full variable domain: DGGITQSPKYLFRKEGQNVTLSCEQNLNHDAMYWYRQDPGQGLRLIYYSQIVNDFQKGDIAEGYSVSREKKESFPLTVTSAQKNPTAFYLCASSTPTVPYGYTFGSGTRLTVV.

The CDR3: CASSYAPSGIRDIQYF. Written as DNA, the CDR3 is TGTGCCAGCAGTTACGCCCCTAGCGGGATACGGGACATTCAGTACTTC. The chain recombines TRBV6-5 with TRBJ2-4; 9 bases agree with TRBD2. Germline V lookup: CDR1 MNHEY, CDR2 SVGAGI. The CDR3 sequence is 16 residues long. V lost 2 bases, J lost 8 bases, and 10 bases stayed unmatched.

The gene calls are TRBV3-1 (or the pseudogene TRBV3-2) and TRBJ2-1; perhaps TRBD2 as D (5 bases). Trimming left V 1 base short and J 7 bases short, with 14 bases between. This CDR3 is built from 15 residues. The germline gives CDR1 LGHDT, CDR2 YNNKEL (reference sequence). The CDR3 region is CASSQGAGPANEQFF. The CDR3 coding sequence is TGTGCCAGCAGCCAAGGGGCGGGCCCGGCGAATGAGCAGTTCTTC.

The rearrangement joins TRBV19 to TRBJ1-5; 8 bases match TRBD1. J was trimmed by 5 bases and V by 6 bases; bases with no gene match: 9. Germline CDR1 LNHDA, CDR2 SQIVND (reference sequence). This CDR3 has 15 residues. The CDR3 sequence is CASRVQGGDHQPQHF. CDR3 in DNA: TGTGCCAGTAGGGTACAGGGGGGTGATCATCAGCCCCAGCATTTT.